Listed below are T cell receptor beta chains from one sample, sequenced in a study of T-cell reconstitution after alpha-beta-depleted transplantation in children. TCRdb redid the calling of the PCR reads with MiXCR, one entry per CDR3 protein. The sample lists fewer than 700,000 distinct CDR3 sequences; 10% to 15% were seen once. The starting material was PBMCs, mostly from graft donor cells, obtained 360 days after TCRalphabeta/CD19-depleted stem cell transplant. The receptors here all came from a male patient younger than 18 who had a stem cell transplant for acute myeloid leukemia, so the T cells may come from the graft donor. Both conserved end residues are part of each CDR3. Size tells how often a clone was seen (once, few, many) or the class of an expanded clone, and some rows leave it out.

>once|TRBV12-3/TRBV12-4
CASSPPRDREGEETQYF
>few|TRBV28
CASPPGQDNSPLHF
>many|TRBV20-1
CSGTRDHEQYF
>-|TRBV24-1
CATSDFQGDNEQFF
>many|TRBV6-5
CASSYYWTAEYEQYF
>-|TRBV7-8
CASSSPRQSRRHSPLHF
>-|TRBV20-1
CSATVASLLSSYEQYF
>few|TRBV7-9
CASSLEAGEGYEQYF
>few|TRBV7-2
CASSTGGFSYEQYF
>few|TRBV19
CASSIRQSNQPQHF
>-|TRBV7-8
CASSLRSSGGQETQYF
>few|TRBV7-9
CASSLWLTGMHGYTF
>few|TRBV20-1
CSASPPVQETQYF
>few|TRBV24-1
CATSPNRAFSYNEQFF
>few|TRBV28
CASSLDRMGTDSDEKLFF
>many|TRBV29-1
CSVEPGQGGETQYF
>few|TRBV6-2/TRBV6-3
CASSPSSGSWNTGELFF
>-|TRBV5-1
CASSLEAYATLETQYF
>-|TRBV12-3/TRBV12-4
CASSHGLAGGPDGYF
>many|TRBV4-2
CASSQGQGPAYEQYF
>-|TRBV6-1
CASLTDPPLRDTQYF
>-|TRBV6-1
CASIHGGLAGIGEQFF
>-|TRBV28
CASSTGTSAIYEQYF
>-|TRBV4-3
CASSQERQGANTGELFF
>few|TRBV28
CASSPARYPYEQYF
>-|TRBV29-1
CSVAVTGDQPQHF
>-|TRBV29-1
CSVARGLSYEQYF
>-|TRBV23-1
CASSQSEGDRGGDEQFF
>-|TRBV29-1
CSARRGGPFGNTEAFF
>-|TRBV28
CASSTPSWELFF
>few|TRBV20-1
CSATGTNLQETQYF
>many|TRBV6-2/TRBV6-3
CASSYSSGFRLGNEQFF
>-|TRBV5-1
CASSPPRSSGANVLTF
>few|TRBV20-1
CSARDVRTNYEQYF
>-|TRBV11-3
CASSLFSGPAYEQYF
>-|TRBV28
CASTVSGLAAYNEQFF
>-|TRBV14
CASSIRTGQETQYF
>-|TRBV14
CASSLSGANYEQYF
>many|TRBV5-6
CASSFGTVALKYEQYF
>many|TRBV29-1
CSVGTGSETQYF
>-|TRBV18
CASSPSRGQGKSKETQYF
>-|TRBV24-1
CATSGSESLYEQYF
>-|TRBV20-1
CSAYGTSGSNEQFF
>-|TRBV28
CASSKGALGTDTQYF
>many|TRBV15
CATSDPGGAEAFF